The rows below give T cell receptor beta chains drawn from one sample of a study of cytomegalovirus exposure and HLA in healthy donors. The repertoire was sequenced with immunoSEQ multiplex PCR; TCRdb's copy has only in-frame clones and lacks some. The table lists approximately 150,000 clones, over 70% of them singletons, with 4% to 5% in the top ten. The sample was PBMCs. The receptor source for this set is a man aged 25 to 40 in good health and CMV-seronegative. CDR3s include the opening cysteine and the closing phenylalanine or tryptophan. A D gene is named only where the DNA matches it firmly. Clone size is given for some rows only: seen once, a few or many times, or a class if the clone is expanded.

d_gene: TRBD1
v_gene: TRBV19
abundance: .
j_gene: TRBJ2-7
CDR3aa: CASSRGTGGHEQYF
CDR3nt: TGTGCCAGTAGTAGGGGGACAGGGGGCCACGAGCAGTACTTC

d_gene: TRBD2
v_gene: TRBV6-5
abundance: once
j_gene: TRBJ2-1
CDR3aa: CASNRLAGVRNEQFF
CDR3nt: TGTGCCAGCAACCGACTAGCGGGAGTTCGGAATGAGCAGTTCTTC

d_gene: .
v_gene: TRBV21-1
abundance: .
j_gene: TRBJ2-7
CDR3aa: CASRGTRDSNEQYF
CDR3nt: TGTGCCAGCAGAGGCACACGGGACTCGAACGAGCAGTACTTC

d_gene: .
v_gene: TRBV28
abundance: .
j_gene: TRBJ1-2
CDR3aa: CASSLSRNYGYTF
CDR3nt: TGTGCCAGCAGTCTTAGCCGGAACTATGGCTACACCTTC

d_gene: TRBD1
v_gene: TRBV27
abundance: .
j_gene: TRBJ1-1
CDR3aa: CASSPRQGLEAFF
CDR3nt: TGTGCCAGCAGTCCACGACAGGGCCTGGAAGCTTTCTTT

d_gene: .
v_gene: TRBV6-1
abundance: .
j_gene: TRBJ1-2
CDR3aa: CASSEGPFREYGYTF
CDR3nt: TGTGCCAGCAGTGAAGGTCCATTCAGGGAATATGGCTACACCTTC

d_gene: .
v_gene: TRBV7-3
abundance: .
j_gene: TRBJ2-3
CDR3aa: CASSLESTDTQYF
CDR3nt: TGTGCCAGCAGCTTAGAGAGCACAGATACGCAGTATTTT

d_gene: .
v_gene: TRBV2
abundance: .
j_gene: TRBJ2-7
CDR3aa: CASQTYEQYF
CDR3nt: TGTGCCAGCCAAACCTACGAGCAGTACTTC

d_gene: .
v_gene: TRBV7-2
abundance: once
j_gene: TRBJ2-5
CDR3aa: CASSLGGTGQETQYF
CDR3nt: TGTGCCAGCAGCTTAGGAGGGACTGGCCAAGAGACCCAGTACTTC

d_gene: .
v_gene: TRBV30
abundance: .
j_gene: TRBJ2-2
CDR3aa: CAWSGFSAGELFF
CDR3nt: TGTGCCTGGAGTGGCTTTAGCGCCGGGGAGCTGTTTTTT

d_gene: .
v_gene: TRBV2
abundance: few
j_gene: TRBJ2-3
CDR3aa: CASSFGSGSEDTQYF
CDR3nt: TGTGCCAGCAGTTTCGGGTCGGGGTCCGAAGATACGCAGTATTTT

d_gene: .
v_gene: TRBV25-1
abundance: .
j_gene: TRBJ2-1
CDR3aa: CASMGGYNEQFF
CDR3nt: TGTGCCAGCATGGGGGGTTACAATGAGCAGTTCTTC

d_gene: TRBD2
v_gene: TRBV9
abundance: .
j_gene: TRBJ2-3
CDR3aa: CASSVTPQRTRDPDTQYF
CDR3nt: TGTGCCAGCAGCGTAACGCCACAAAGGACTAGGGATCCAGATACGCAGTATTTT

d_gene: .
v_gene: TRBV5-6
abundance: .
j_gene: TRBJ1-5
CDR3aa: CASSWGDNQPQHF
CDR3nt: TGTGCCAGCAGCTGGGGGGACAATCAGCCCCAGCATTTT

d_gene: TRBD2
v_gene: TRBV30
abundance: .
j_gene: TRBJ2-7
CDR3aa: CAWSGGGEQYF
CDR3nt: TGTGCCTGGAGTGGGGGAGGGGAGCAGTACTTC

d_gene: .
v_gene: TRBV6-4
abundance: .
j_gene: TRBJ2-7
CDR3aa: CASSVIAGYEQYF
CDR3nt: TGTGCCAGCAGTGTGATAGCAGGGTACGAGCAGTACTTC

d_gene: TRBD2
v_gene: TRBV27
abundance: .
j_gene: TRBJ2-1
CDR3aa: CASTLAGGSEQFF
CDR3nt: TGTGCCAGTACCCTAGCGGGAGGAAGCGAGCAGTTCTTC

d_gene: TRBD1
v_gene: TRBV5-4
abundance: .
j_gene: TRBJ2-2
CDR3aa: CASSLANTRTGVELFF
CDR3nt: TGTGCCAGCAGCTTGGCCAACACCAGGACAGGGGTCGAGCTGTTTTTT

d_gene: .
v_gene: TRBV11-2
abundance: .
j_gene: TRBJ1-3
CDR3aa: CASSLFSSGNTIYF
CDR3nt: TGTGCCAGCAGCTTATTCAGCTCTGGAAACACCATATATTTT

d_gene: .
v_gene: TRBV18
abundance: .
j_gene: TRBJ1-1
CDR3aa: CASSPPGREEAFF
CDR3nt: TGTGCCAGCTCACCTCCAGGAAGGGAGGAAGCTTTCTTT

d_gene: TRBD1
v_gene: TRBV6-5
abundance: few
j_gene: TRBJ2-1
CDR3aa: CASSLDRGRDEQFF
CDR3nt: TGTGCCAGCAGTTTGGACAGGGGGCGCGATGAGCAGTTCTTC

d_gene: TRBD1
v_gene: TRBV29-1
abundance: .
j_gene: TRBJ1-2
CDR3aa: CSVTMDRRCSYTF
CDR3nt: TGCAGCGTTACTATGGACAGGCGATGTAGCTACACCTTC

d_gene: .
v_gene: TRBV7-9
abundance: .
j_gene: TRBJ1-4
CDR3aa: CASSSNRPGEKLFF
CDR3nt: TGTGCCAGCAGCTCTAACCGCCCGGGGGAAAAACTGTTTTTT

d_gene: .
v_gene: TRBV6-1
abundance: .
j_gene: TRBJ2-7
CDR3aa: CASARTVVYEQYF
CDR3nt: TGTGCCAGTGCGAGGACAGTGGTCTACGAGCAGTACTTC

d_gene: TRBD2
v_gene: TRBV28
abundance: .
j_gene: TRBJ2-1
CDR3aa: CASSTTSGRNEQFF
CDR3nt: TGTGCCAGCAGTACGACTAGCGGGAGAAATGAGCAGTTCTTC

d_gene: TRBD1
v_gene: TRBV4-2
abundance: .
j_gene: TRBJ2-2
CDR3aa: CASSQEDRGRTGELFF
CDR3nt: TGTGCCAGCAGCCAAGAGGACAGGGGGCGGACCGGGGAGCTGTTTTTT